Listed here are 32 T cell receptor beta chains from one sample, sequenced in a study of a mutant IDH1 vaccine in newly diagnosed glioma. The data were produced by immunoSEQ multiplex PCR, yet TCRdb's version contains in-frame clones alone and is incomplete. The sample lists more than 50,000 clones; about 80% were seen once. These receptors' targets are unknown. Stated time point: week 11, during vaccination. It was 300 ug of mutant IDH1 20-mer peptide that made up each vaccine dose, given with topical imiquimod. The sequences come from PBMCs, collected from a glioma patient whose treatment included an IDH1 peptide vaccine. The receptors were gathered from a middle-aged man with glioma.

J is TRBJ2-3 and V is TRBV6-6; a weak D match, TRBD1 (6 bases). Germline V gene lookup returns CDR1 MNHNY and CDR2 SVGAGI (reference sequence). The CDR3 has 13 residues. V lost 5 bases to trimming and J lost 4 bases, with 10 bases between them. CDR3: CASSDTGPDTQYF. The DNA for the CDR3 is TGTGCCAGCAGTGATACAGGGCCAGATACGCAGTATTTT.

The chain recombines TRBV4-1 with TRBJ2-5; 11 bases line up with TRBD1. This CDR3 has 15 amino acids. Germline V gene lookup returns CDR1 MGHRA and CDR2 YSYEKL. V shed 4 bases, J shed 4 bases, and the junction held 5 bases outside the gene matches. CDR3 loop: CASSRPGQGGETQYF. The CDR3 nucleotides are TGCGCCAGCAGCCGCCCGGGACAGGGGGGAGAGACCCAGTACTTC.

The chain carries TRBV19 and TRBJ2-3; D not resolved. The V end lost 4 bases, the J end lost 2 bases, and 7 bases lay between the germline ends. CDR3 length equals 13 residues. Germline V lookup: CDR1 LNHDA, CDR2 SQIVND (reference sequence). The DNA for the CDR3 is TGTGCCAGTAGTACCTACAACACAGATACGCAGTATTTT. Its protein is CASSTYNTDTQYF.

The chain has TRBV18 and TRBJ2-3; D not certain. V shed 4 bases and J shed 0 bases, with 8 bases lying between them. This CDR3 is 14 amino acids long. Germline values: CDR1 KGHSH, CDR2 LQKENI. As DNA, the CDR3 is TGTGCCAGCTCACTCGTCCCTAGCACAGATACGCAGTATTTT. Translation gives CASSLVPSTDTQYF.

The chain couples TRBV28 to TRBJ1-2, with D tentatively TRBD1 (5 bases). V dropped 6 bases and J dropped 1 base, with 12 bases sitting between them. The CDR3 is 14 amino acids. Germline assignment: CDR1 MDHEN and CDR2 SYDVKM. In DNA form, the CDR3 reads TGTGCCAGCAGACCTGCTGGGGGTAACTATGGCTACACCTTC. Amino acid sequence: CASRPAGGNYGYTF.

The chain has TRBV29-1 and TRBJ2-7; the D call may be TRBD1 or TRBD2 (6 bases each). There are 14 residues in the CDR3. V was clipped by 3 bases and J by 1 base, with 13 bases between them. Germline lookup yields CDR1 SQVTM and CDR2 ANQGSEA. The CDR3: CSVDPGAGSYEQYF. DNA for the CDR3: TGCAGCGTTGACCCGGGGGCGGGGTCCTACGAGCAGTACTTC.

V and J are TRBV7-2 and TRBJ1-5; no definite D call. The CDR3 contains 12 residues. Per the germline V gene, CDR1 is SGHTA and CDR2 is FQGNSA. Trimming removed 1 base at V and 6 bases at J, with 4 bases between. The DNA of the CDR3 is TGTGCCAGCAGCTTAGACGGTCAGCCCCAGCATTTT. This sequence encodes CASSLDGQPQHF.

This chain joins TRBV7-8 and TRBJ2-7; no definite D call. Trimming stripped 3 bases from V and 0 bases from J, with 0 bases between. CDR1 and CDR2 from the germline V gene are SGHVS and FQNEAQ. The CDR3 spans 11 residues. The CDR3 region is CASSFSYEQYF. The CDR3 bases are TGTGCCAGCAGCTTCTCCTACGAGCAGTACTTC.

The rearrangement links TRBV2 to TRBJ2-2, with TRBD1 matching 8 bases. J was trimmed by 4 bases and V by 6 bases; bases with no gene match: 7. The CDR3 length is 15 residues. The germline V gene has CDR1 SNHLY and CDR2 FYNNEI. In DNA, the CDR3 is TGTGCCAGCAGCCTGGACAGGGCCGGCACCGGGGAGCTGTTTTTT. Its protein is CASSLDRAGTGELFF.

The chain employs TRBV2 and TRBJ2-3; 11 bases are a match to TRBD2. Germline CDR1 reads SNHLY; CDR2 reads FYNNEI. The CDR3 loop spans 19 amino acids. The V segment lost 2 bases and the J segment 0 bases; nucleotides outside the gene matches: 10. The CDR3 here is CASSELGSGGAPSTDTQYF. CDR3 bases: TGTGCCAGCAGTGAATTGGGTAGCGGGGGGGCTCCTAGCACAGATACGCAGTATTTT.

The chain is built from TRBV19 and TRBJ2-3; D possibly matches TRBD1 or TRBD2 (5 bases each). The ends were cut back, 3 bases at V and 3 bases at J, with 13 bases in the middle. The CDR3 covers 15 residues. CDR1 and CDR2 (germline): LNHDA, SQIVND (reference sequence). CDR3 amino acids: CASSIPGAQTDTQYF. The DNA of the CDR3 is TGTGCCAGTAGTATCCCCGGGGCTCAGACAGATACGCAGTATTTT.

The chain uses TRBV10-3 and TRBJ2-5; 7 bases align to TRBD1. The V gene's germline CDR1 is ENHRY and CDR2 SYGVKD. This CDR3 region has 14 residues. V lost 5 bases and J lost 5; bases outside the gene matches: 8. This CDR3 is CAISTGQSGETQYF. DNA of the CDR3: TGTGCCATCAGTACGGGACAGTCGGGCGAGACCCAGTACTTC.

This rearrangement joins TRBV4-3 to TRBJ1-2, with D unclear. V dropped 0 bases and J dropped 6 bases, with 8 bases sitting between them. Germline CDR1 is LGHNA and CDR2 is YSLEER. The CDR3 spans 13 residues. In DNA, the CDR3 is TGCGCCAGCAGCCAAGAGGGGAAGCATGGCTACACCTTC. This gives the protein CASSQEGKHGYTF.

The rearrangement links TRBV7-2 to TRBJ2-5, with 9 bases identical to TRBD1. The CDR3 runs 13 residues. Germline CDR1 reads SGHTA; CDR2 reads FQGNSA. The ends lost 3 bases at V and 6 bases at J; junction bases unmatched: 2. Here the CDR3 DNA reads TGTGCCAGCAGCTTGGGACAGGGTAAGACCCAGTACTTC. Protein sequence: CASSLGQGKTQYF.

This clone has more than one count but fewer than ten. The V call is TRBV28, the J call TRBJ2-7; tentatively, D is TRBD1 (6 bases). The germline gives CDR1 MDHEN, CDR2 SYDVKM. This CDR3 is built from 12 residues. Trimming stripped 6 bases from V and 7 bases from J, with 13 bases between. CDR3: CASSPPGQEQYF. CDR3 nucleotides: TGTGCCAGCAGCCCCCCGGGACAAGAGCAGTACTTC.

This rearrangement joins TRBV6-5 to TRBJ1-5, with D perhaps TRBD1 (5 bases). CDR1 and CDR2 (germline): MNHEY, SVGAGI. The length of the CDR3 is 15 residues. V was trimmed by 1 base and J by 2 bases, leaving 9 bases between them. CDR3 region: CASSYLRGGNQPQHF. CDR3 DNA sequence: TGTGCCAGCAGTTACTTGAGAGGGGGCAATCAGCCCCAGCATTTT.

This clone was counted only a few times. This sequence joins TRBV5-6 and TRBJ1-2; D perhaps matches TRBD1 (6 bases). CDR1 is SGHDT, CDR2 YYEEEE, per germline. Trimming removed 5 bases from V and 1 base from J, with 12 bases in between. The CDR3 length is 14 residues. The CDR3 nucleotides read TGTGCCAGCAGTATACAGGGTAATAACTATGGCTACACCTTC. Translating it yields CASSIQGNNYGYTF. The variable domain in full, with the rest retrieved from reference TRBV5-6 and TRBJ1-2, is DAGVTQSPTHLIKTRGQQVTLRCSPKSGHDTVSWYQQALGQGPQFIFQYYEEEERQRGNFPDRFSGHQFPNYSSELNVNALLLGDSALYLCASSIQGNNYGYTFGSGTRLTVV.

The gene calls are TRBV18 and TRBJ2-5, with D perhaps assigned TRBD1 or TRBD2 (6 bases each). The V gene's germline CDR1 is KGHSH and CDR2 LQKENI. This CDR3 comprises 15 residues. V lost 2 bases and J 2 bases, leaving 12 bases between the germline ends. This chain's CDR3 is CASSPSQGRQETQYF. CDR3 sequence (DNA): TGTGCCAGCTCACCATCCCAGGGGAGGCAAGAGACCCAGTACTTC.

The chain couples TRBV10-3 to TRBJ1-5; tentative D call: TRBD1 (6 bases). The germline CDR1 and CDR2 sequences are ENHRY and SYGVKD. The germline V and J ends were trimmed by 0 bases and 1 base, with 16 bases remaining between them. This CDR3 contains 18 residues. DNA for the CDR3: TGTGCCATCAGTGAGTCGACTCAGGACAGAGCCAGCAATCAGCCCCAGCATTTT. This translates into CAISESTQDRASNQPQHF.

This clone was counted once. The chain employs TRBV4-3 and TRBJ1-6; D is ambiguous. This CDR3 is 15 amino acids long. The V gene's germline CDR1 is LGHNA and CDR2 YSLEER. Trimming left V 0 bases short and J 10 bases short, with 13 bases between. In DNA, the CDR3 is TGCGCCAGCAGCCAAGACCTAGGTCGATCATCACCCCTCCACTTT. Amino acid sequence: CASSQDLGRSSPLHF.

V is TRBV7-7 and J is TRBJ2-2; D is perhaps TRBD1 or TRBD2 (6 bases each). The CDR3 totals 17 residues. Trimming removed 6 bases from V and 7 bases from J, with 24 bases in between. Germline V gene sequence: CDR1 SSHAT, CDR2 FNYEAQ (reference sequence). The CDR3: CASSPTVGGPRNGELFF. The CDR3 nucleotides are TGTGCCAGCAGTCCGACGGTAGGGGGGCCCCGGAACGGGGAGCTGTTTTTT.

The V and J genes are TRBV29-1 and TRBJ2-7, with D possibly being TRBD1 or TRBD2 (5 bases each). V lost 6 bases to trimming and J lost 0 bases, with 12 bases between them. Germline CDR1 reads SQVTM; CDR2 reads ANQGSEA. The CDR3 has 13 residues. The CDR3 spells CSVPSGGSYEQYF. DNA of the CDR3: TGCAGCGTCCCCTCTGGGGGCTCCTACGAGCAGTACTTC.

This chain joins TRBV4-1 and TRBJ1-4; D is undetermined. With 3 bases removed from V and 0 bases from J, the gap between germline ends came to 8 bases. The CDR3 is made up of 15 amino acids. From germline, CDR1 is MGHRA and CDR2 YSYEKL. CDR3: CASSQMDATNEKLFF. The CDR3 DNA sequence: TGCGCCAGCAGCCAGATGGATGCAACTAATGAAAAACTGTTTTTT.

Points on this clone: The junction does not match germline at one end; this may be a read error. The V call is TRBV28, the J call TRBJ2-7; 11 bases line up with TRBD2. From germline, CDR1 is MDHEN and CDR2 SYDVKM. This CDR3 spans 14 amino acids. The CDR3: CASRLAGGQYEQYF. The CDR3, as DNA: TGTGCCAGCCGTTTAGCGGGAGGGCAGTACGAGCAGTACTTC.

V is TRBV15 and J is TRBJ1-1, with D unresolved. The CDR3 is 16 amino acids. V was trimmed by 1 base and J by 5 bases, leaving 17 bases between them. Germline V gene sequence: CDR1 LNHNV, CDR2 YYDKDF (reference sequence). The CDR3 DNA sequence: TGTGCCACCAGCAGAGGGGCAGGACCCCTTACTACTGAAGCTTTCTTT. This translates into CATSRGAGPLTTEAFF.

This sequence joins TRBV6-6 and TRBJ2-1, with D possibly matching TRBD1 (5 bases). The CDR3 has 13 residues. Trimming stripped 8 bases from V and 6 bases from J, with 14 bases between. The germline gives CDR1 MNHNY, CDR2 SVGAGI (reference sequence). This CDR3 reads CASEGVFGNEQFF. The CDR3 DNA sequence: TGTGCCAGCGAAGGGGTATTTGGCAATGAGCAGTTCTTC.

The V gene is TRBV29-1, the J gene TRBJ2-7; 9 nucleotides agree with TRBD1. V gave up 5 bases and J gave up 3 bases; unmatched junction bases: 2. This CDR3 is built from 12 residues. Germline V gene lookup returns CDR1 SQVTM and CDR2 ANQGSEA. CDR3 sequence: CSVMDRGYEQYF. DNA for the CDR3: TGCAGCGTTATGGACAGGGGCTACGAGCAGTACTTC.

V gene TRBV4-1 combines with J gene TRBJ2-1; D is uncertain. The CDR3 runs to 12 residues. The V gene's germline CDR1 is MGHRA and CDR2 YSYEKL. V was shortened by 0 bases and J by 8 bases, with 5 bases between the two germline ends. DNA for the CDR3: TGCGCCAGCAGCCAAGATCTCCATGAGCAGTTCTTC. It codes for CASSQDLHEQFF.

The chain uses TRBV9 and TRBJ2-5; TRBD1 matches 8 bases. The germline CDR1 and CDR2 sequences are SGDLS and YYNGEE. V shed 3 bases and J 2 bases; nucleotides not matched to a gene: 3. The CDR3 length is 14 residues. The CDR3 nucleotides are TGTGCCAGCAGCGCCGGGACAGGACAAGAGACCCAGTACTTC. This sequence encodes CASSAGTGQETQYF.

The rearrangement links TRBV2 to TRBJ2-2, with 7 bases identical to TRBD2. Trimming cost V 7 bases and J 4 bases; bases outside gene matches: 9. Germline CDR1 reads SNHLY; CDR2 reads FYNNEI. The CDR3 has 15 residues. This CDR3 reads CASTLGRDGTGELFF. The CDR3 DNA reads TGTGCCAGCACGTTAGGGAGGGATGGCACCGGGGAGCTGTTTTTT.

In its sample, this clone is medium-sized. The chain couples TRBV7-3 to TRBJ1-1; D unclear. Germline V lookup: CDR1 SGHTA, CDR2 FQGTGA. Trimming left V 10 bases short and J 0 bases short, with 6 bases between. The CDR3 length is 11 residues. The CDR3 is CATQVNTEAFF. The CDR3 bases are TGTGCCACTCAGGTGAACACTGAAGCTTTCTTT.

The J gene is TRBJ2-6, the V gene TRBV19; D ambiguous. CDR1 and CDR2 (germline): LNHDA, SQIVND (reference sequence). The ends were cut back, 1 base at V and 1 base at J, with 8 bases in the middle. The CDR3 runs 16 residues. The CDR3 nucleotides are TGTGCCAGTAGTATAGGGGCTCGGTCTGGGGCCAACGTCCTGACTTTC. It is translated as CASSIGARSGANVLTF.